This T cell receptor (beta chain) emerged from a study of blood T cell repertoires in COVID-19. On the study more broadly: Acute and convalescent COVID-19 specimens originated in the United States, Italy and Spain. From T cells, B-cell-depleted T cells, or PBMCs came the material, which was cDNA or gDNA.

Looked up from germline, CDR1 is WNHNN and CDR2 is SYGVQD (reference sequence). The CDR3 spans 16 residues. Unmatched junction bases numbered 11, after V lost 5 bases and J lost 2 bases. Under the authors' procedure: By means of reference gene primer amplification, nucleated cell counts were estimated. Profiled with immunoSEQ multiplex PCR; TCRdb holds only in-frame clones, not every one. V and J calls and clone size follow that table, whereas D and trimming were derived from the DNA. The profile covers about 37,000 clones, with more than 80% appearing a single time and about an eighth taken by the ten largest.

Sequenced sample: peripheral blood. This chain joins TRBV10-1 and TRBJ2-7; TRBD1 agrees at 8 bases. This TCR came from a woman between 70 and 85 years old with acute or convalescent COVID-19. The DNA for the CDR3 is TGCGCCAGCAGTCGTTGGACAGGGTGGGCTGCCTACGAGCAGTACTTC. Protein sequence: CASSRWTGWAAYEQYF.